Each of the 27 T cell receptor beta chains below was sequenced from the same sample in a study of blood T cells in healthy people across ages. Then a second PCR, running roughly 7 to 11 cycles, was carried out with a sample-barcoded 5' primer and a J-beta primer mix. Each CDR3 protein gets one entry after TCRdb re-called the 5' RACE reads with MiXCR. The sample has about 780,000 distinct CDR3 sequences; around 68% are singletons. The sample comprised blood. These receptors were collected from a man aged 30 to 39 in good health.

The chain joins TRBV24-1 to TRBJ1-5; no definite D call. The germline V gene has CDR1 KGHDR and CDR2 SFDVKD. This CDR3 is built from 16 residues. Trimming cost V 6 bases and J 1 base, with 15 bases left between them. The CDR3: CATSLPVGRSNQPQHF. The CDR3 DNA sequence: TGTGCCACCAGTCTACCGGTAGGCAGAAGCAATCAGCCCCAGCATTTT.

This clonotype was counted between two and nine times. The J gene is TRBJ2-1, the V gene TRBV6-2 or TRBV6-3, with a weak D call TRBD2 (6 bases). Germline CDR1 reads MNHEY; CDR2 reads SVGEGT. V lost 8 bases, J lost 9 bases, and 17 bases lay in between. The CDR3 length is 13 residues. This chain's CDR3 is CASSTEGSGEQFF. The CDR3 nucleotides are TGTGCCAGCTCCACGGAGGGGAGTGGTGAGCAGTTCTTC.

The rearrangement links TRBV20-1 to TRBJ1-1, with D possibly matching TRBD1 (6 bases). The ends were cut back, 4 bases at V and 7 bases at J, with 16 bases in the middle. This CDR3 is 13 amino acids long. The germline V gene has CDR1 DFQATT and CDR2 SNEGSKA (reference sequence). The CDR3 protein is CSAMTGTNYEAFF. In DNA form, the CDR3 reads TGCAGTGCTATGACCGGGACAAACTATGAAGCTTTCTTT.

Worth noting for this clonotype: Germline and junction disagree at one end, which may indicate a read error. The chain couples TRBV7-2 to TRBJ1-2; 11 bases map to TRBD1. The CDR3 is made up of 16 amino acids. Germline CDR1 and CDR2: SGHTA and FQGNSA. CDR3 bases: TGTGCCTGCAGCTTAGGACAGGGGGCTTATAACTATGGCTACACCTTC. Its translation is CACSLGQGAYNYGYTF.

The CDR3 DNA reads as TGTGCCAGCAGTGACTCGGTCAAAGATGGGGCCAACGTCCTGACTTTC. Amino acids: CASSDSVKDGANVLTF. The rearrangement joins TRBV6-4 to TRBJ2-6; D remains unclear. The germline V gene has CDR1 MRHNA and CDR2 SNTAGT. Trimming removed 0 bases at V and 3 bases at J, with 9 bases between. The CDR3 runs 16 residues.

The chain recombines TRBV2 with TRBJ1-5; D perhaps matches TRBD1 (5 bases). CDR1 and CDR2 (germline): SNHLY, FYNNEI. CDR3 length equals 14 residues. Between the trimmed V and J ends, which lost 1 base and 9 bases, there was a span of 13 bases. The CDR3 loop is CASSEGAGPRPQHF. The CDR3 nucleotides read TGTGCCAGCAGTGAAGGGGCAGGGCCCAGGCCCCAGCATTTT.

A single count supports this clonotype. The rearrangement joins TRBV10-3 to TRBJ1-6, with D unresolved. The V end was cut by 3 bases, the J end by 5 bases, with 8 bases between. Looked up from germline, CDR1 is ENHRY and CDR2 is SYGVKD. CDR3 size: 14 residues. The CDR3 loop reads CAISEGQDNSPLHF. In DNA, the CDR3 is TGTGCCATCAGTGAAGGTCAGGATAATTCACCCCTCCACTTT.

V is TRBV20-1 and J is TRBJ2-5; 9 bases agree with TRBD1. The CDR3 is 14 residues long. Germline lookup yields CDR1 DFQATT and CDR2 SNEGSKA (reference sequence). The V and J ends lost 5 bases and 2 bases, in that order; junction bases with no gene match: 6. The CDR3 here is CSAGTGTGQETQYF. CDR3 coding DNA: TGCAGTGCTGGGACCGGGACAGGGCAAGAGACCCAGTACTTC.

This clonotype was counted between two and nine times. The chain links TRBV5-1 to TRBJ2-5; 8 bases are shared with TRBD2. The DNA end lines up better with TRBJ2-7; the J call may be wrong. CDR1 SGHRS and CDR2 YFSETQ come from the germline V gene. The CDR3 totals 15 residues. The CDR3 loop reads CASSLVGGDLGEQYF. In DNA, the CDR3 is TGCGCCAGCAGCCTTGTCGGGGGGGACCTGGGCGAGCAGTACTTC.

This rearrangement joins TRBV28 to TRBJ1-4; 7 bases are a match to TRBD1. The J segment lost 8 bases and the V segment lost 5 bases, leaving 8 bases of the junction unmatched. The CDR3 contains 14 residues. CDR1 is MDHEN and CDR2 is SYDVKM in the germline V gene. Written as DNA, the CDR3 is TGTGCCAGCAGTACAGCACAGGGGTGGGAAAAACTGTTTTTT. Its translation is CASSTAQGWEKLFF.

This clonotype was seen a handful of times. The J gene is TRBJ1-5, the V gene TRBV12-3 or TRBV12-4; 11 bases align to TRBD1. The CDR3 is 16 amino acids. The ends lost 6 bases at V and 7 bases at J; junction bases unmatched: 11. CDR3 loop: CASRPSRGTGGQPQHF. For the CDR3, the DNA is TGTGCCAGCAGACCCTCTAGGGGGACAGGGGGGCAGCCCCAGCATTTT.

CDR3 bases: TGTGCCAGCAGGCCCCCAGGACGGATCACAGATACGCAGTATTTT. Its protein is CASRPPGRITDTQYF. This chain uses TRBV7-2 with TRBJ2-3; D gene uncertain. V shed 6 bases and J shed 2 bases, with 15 bases lying between them. CDR1 SGHTA and CDR2 FQGNSA come from the germline V gene. This CDR3 has 15 amino acids.

The table lists this clonotype with a count of one. The chain recombines TRBV25-1 with TRBJ2-7; possibly TRBD2 for D (7 bases). Germline V gene data show CDR1 as MGHDK and CDR2 as SYGVNS. With 0 bases removed from V and 3 bases from J, the gap between germline ends came to 12 bases. The CDR3 has 15 amino acids. In DNA, the CDR3 is TGTGCCAGCAGTGAATACGGGGGGACACTCTACGAGCAGTACTTC. Protein product: CASSEYGGTLYEQYF.

The chain joins TRBV29-1 to TRBJ2-5; 8 bases align to TRBD1. The CDR3 is made up of 13 amino acids. V shed 6 bases and J 3 bases; nucleotides not matched to a gene: 6. The V gene's germline CDR1 is SQVTM and CDR2 ANQGSEA. CDR3 protein: CSVPGQAKETQYF. The CDR3 DNA is TGCAGCGTGCCGGGACAGGCAAAAGAGACCCAGTACTTC.

Concerning this clonotype itself: Germline is not matched at one junction end, which may reflect a read error. The chain joins TRBV12-3 or TRBV12-4 to TRBJ2-1, with 10 bases identical to TRBD2. The CDR3 loop spans 16 amino acids. The CDR3 protein is CACSPSLAGLYNEQFF. The CDR3 DNA reads as TGTGCCTGCAGCCCATCACTAGCGGGGCTCTACAATGAGCAGTTCTTC.

The chain combines TRBV20-1 with TRBJ2-5; 8 nucleotides agree with TRBD1. Germline CDR1 reads DFQATT; CDR2 reads SNEGSKA (reference sequence). V gave up 2 bases and J gave up 5 bases; unmatched junction bases: 7. There are 14 residues in the CDR3. CDR3 loop: CSARPRTGRETQYF. In DNA, the CDR3 is TGCAGTGCTAGACCAAGGACAGGGAGGGAGACCCAGTACTTC.

This clonotype was counted a few times. The chain joins TRBV20-1 to TRBJ2-7; no clear D. V was clipped by 1 base and J by 1 base, with 8 bases between them. CDR3 size: 13 residues. Per the germline V gene, CDR1 is DFQATT and CDR2 is SNEGSKA (reference sequence). DNA for the CDR3: TGCAGTGCTAGAGCCCTGGGGTCCTACGAGCAGTACTTC. Amino acids: CSARALGSYEQYF.

This clonotype appeared a few times. The V call is TRBV3-1, the J call TRBJ2-7; 7 nucleotides agree with TRBD1. CDR1 is LGHDT, CDR2 YNNKEL, per germline (reference sequence). V lost 0 bases, J lost 0 bases, and 11 bases stayed unmatched. This CDR3 is 18 amino acids long. The CDR3, as DNA: TGTGCCAGCAGCCAAGAACGAATAGGGGGCAGAACCTCCTACGAGCAGTACTTC. Translating gives CASSQERIGGRTSYEQYF.

The chain joins TRBV27 to TRBJ1-5, with D possibly being TRBD1 (5 bases). There are 15 residues in the CDR3. Looked up from germline, CDR1 is MNHEY and CDR2 is SMNVEV (reference sequence). The V and J ends lost 5 bases and 1 base respectively, with 12 bases between them. CDR3 sequence (DNA): TGTGCCAGCAGTATCCGGGACCGCAGCAATCAGCCCCAGCATTTT. Its translation is CASSIRDRSNQPQHF.

This clonotype appeared a single time. This chain uses TRBV29-1 with TRBJ1-2, with D hard to call. There are 13 residues in the CDR3. V shed 0 bases and J shed 2 bases, with 7 bases lying between them. Germline-derived CDR1 and CDR2 are SQVTM and ANQGSEA. The CDR3: CSVEDAGNYGYTF. The CDR3, as DNA: TGCAGCGTTGAAGACGCGGGGAACTATGGCTACACCTTC.

The chain links TRBV6-5 to TRBJ1-2; D is ambiguous. Trimming took off 3 bases at V and 0 bases at J, with 11 bases between the two ends. The germline gives CDR1 MNHEY, CDR2 SVGAGI. CDR3 length equals 15 residues. Written as DNA, the CDR3 is TGTGCCAGCAGTTATTTAAGGGATTCTAACTATGGCTACACCTTC. Its translation is CASSYLRDSNYGYTF.

CDR3 amino acids: CASSADRDASPLHF. The CDR3 DNA reads TGTGCCAGCAGCGCCGACAGGGATGCTTCACCCCTCCACTTT. V usage is TRBV2 and J usage is TRBJ1-6; 7 nucleotides line up with TRBD1. The CDR3 extends over 14 amino acids. The germline gives CDR1 SNHLY, CDR2 FYNNEI. V trimming: 6 bases; J trimming: 9 bases; junction bases outside the gene matches: 8.

This clonotype was observed a few times. V is TRBV6-4 and J is TRBJ2-2; possibly TRBD2 for D (6 bases). Germline V gene lookup returns CDR1 MRHNA and CDR2 SNTAGT. This CDR3 has 13 residues. Between the trimmed V and J ends, which lost 5 bases and 3 bases, there was a span of 7 bases. In DNA, the CDR3 is TGTGCCAGCAGTTCGGGGGACACCGGGGAGCTGTTTTTT. Protein sequence: CASSSGDTGELFF.

This clonotype was seen a few times. J is TRBJ2-1 and V is TRBV20-1; D is perhaps TRBD2 (6 bases). The CDR3 runs 14 residues. Germline CDR1 is DFQATT and CDR2 is SNEGSKA (reference sequence). Trimming left V 3 bases short and J 7 bases short, with 16 bases between. CDR3 sequence reads: CSARDSGGVNEQFF. Written as DNA, the CDR3 is TGCAGTGCTAGGGATAGTGGAGGGGTTAATGAGCAGTTCTTC.

This chain uses TRBV7-3 with TRBJ2-1, with TRBD2 matching over 9 bases. Germline CDR1 and CDR2: SGHTA and FQGTGA. The CDR3 runs to 15 residues. V gave up 2 bases and J gave up 4 bases; unmatched junction bases: 3. The DNA of the CDR3 is TGTGCCAGCAGCTTAGTAGCGGGGGAGTACAATGAGCAGTTCTTC. This gives the protein CASSLVAGEYNEQFF.

The rearrangement links TRBV4-3 to TRBJ2-7; the D gene is possibly TRBD2 (6 bases). V was shortened by 1 base and J by 3 bases, with 13 bases between the two germline ends. Germline V CDR1 and CDR2: LGHNA, YSLEER. The CDR3 consists of 15 residues. CDR3 bases: TGCGCCAGCAGCCAAGTGACGGGACTCAACTACGAGCAGTACTTC. This translates into CASSQVTGLNYEQYF.

V usage is TRBV7-9 and J usage is TRBJ2-3, with 7 nucleotides matching TRBD2. The CDR3 is 16 residues long. The V gene's germline CDR1 is SEHNR and CDR2 FQNEAQ (reference sequence). Unmatched junction bases numbered 9, after V lost 5 bases and J lost 1 base. CDR3 bases: TGTGCCAGCAGCCCGCTACGGAGCGGGGGCACAGATACGCAGTATTTT. Protein product: CASSPLRSGGTDTQYF.